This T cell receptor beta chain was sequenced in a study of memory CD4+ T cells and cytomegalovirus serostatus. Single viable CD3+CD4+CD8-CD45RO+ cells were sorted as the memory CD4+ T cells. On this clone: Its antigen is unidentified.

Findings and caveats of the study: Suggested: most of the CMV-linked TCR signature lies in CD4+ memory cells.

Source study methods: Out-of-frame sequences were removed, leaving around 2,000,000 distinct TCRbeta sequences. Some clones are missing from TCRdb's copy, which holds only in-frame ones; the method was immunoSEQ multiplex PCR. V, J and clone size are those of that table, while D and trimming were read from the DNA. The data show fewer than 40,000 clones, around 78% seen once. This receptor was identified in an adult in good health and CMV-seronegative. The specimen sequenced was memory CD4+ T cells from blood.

The CDR3 protein is CASSLGDRQNTEAFF. In nucleotides, the CDR3 is TGTGCCAGCAGCTTAGGGGACAGGCAGAACACTGAAGCTTTCTTT. This chain uses TRBV7-2 with TRBJ1-1; 8 bases are a match to TRBD1. The V segment lost 1 base and the J segment 1 base; nucleotides outside the gene matches: 2. Germline values: CDR1 SGHTA, CDR2 FQGNSA. The CDR3 length is 15 residues. The complete variable domain, with remaining parts taken from reference TRBV7-2 and TRBJ1-1, reads GAGVSQSPSNKVTEKGKDVELRCDPISGHTALYWYRQSLGQGLEFLIYFQGNSAPDKSGLPSDRFSAERTGGSVSTLTIQRTQQEDSAVYLCASSLGDRQNTEAFFGQGTRLTVV.